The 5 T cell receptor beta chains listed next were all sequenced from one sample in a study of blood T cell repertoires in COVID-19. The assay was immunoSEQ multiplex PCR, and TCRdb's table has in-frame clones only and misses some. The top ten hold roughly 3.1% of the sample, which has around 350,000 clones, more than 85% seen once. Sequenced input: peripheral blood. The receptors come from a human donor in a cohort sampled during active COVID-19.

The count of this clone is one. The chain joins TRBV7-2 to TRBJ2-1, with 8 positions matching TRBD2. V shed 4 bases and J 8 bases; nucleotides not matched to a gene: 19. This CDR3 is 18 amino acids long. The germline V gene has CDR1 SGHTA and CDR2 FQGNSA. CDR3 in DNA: TGTGCCAGCAGCTCCCGGTCGGGGGCGAGACTAGCGTCCCATGAGCAGTTCTTC. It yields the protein CASSSRSGARLASHEQFF.

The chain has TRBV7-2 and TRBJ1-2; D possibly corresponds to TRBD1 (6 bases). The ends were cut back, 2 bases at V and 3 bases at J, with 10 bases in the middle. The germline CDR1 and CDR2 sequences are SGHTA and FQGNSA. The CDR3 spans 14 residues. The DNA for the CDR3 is TGTGCCAGCAGCTTAAGGACAGCTTACTATGGCTACACCTTC. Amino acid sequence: CASSLRTAYYGYTF.

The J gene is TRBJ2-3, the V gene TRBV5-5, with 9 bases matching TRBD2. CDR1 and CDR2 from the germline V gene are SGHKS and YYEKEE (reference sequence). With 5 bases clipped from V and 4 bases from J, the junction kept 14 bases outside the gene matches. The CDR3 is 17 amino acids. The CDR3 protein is CASRGGIAGESSDTQYF. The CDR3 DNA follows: TGTGCCAGCAGGGGAGGGATAGCGGGAGAGTCGTCAGATACGCAGTATTTT.

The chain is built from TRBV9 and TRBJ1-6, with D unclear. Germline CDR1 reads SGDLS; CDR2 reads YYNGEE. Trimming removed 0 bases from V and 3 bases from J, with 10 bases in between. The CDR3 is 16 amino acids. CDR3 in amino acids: CASSVAAGIYNSPLHF. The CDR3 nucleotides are TGTGCCAGCAGCGTAGCCGCGGGGATCTATAATTCACCCCTCCACTTT.

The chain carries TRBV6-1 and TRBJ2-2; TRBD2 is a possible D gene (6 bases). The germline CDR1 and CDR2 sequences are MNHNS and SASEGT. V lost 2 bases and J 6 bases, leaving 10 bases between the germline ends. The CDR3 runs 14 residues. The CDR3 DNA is TGTGCCAGCAGTGAACTATGGGACTCCGGGGAGCTGTTTTTT. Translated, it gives CASSELWDSGELFF.